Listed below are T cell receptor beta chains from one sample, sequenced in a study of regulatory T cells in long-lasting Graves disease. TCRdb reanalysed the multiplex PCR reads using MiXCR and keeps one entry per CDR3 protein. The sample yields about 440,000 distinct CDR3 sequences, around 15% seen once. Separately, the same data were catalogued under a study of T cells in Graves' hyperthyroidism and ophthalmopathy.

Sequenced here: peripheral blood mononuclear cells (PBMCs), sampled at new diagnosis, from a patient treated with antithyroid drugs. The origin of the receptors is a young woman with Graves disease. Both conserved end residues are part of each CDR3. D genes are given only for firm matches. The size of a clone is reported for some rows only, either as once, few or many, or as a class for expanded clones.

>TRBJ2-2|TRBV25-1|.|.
TGTGCCAGCAGTGAAACAGGGTTCCGGGAGCTGTTTTTT
CASSETGFRELFF
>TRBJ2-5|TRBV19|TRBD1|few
TGTGCCAGTAGTCCCCCGGACCAGGGGGAAGAGACCCAGTACTTC
CASSPPDQGEETQYF
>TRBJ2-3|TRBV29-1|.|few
TGCAGCGTTGAAAAGGGCGGGACTAGCACAGATACGCAGTATTTT
CSVEKGGTSTDTQYF
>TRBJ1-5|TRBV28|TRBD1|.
TGTGCCAGCAGAAGCGCAGGGGGTAATCAGCCCCAGCATTTT
CASRSAGGNQPQHF
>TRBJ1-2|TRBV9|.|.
TGTGCCAGCAGCGGGGGACGCTCGGGCTACACCTTC
CASSGGRSGYTF
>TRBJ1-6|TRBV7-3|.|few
TGTGCCAGCAGCTTATCCGGCGATCTTAATTCACCCCTCCACTTT
CASSLSGDLNSPLHF
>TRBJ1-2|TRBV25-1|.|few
TGTGCCAGCAGTGAATGGGGACTTGGCTACACCTTC
CASSEWGLGYTF
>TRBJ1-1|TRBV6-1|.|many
TGTGCCAGCTTCCAGACGGGGGCCAACACTGAAGCTTTCTTT
CASFQTGANTEAFF
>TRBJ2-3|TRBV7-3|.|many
TGTGCCAGCAGCTTGAACAGGGTTCCAGATACGCAGTATTTT
CASSLNRVPDTQYF
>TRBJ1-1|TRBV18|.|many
TGTGCCAGCTCACCAAACCTGATCTGGGGTAGTGGCACTGAAGCTTTCTTT
CASSPNLIWGSGTEAFF
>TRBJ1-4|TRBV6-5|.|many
TGTGCCAGCAGTTACGTTGGGGGGTCCCGTGAAAAACTGTTTTTT
CASSYVGGSREKLFF
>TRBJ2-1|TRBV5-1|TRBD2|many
TGCGCCAGCAGCCCGTCTTATGTAGCGGGCCTCTACAATGAGCAGTTCTTC
CASSPSYVAGLYNEQFF
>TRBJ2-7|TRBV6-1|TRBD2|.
TGTGCCAGCAGTCGCGCCCCGGGACTAGCAGGCTACGAGCAGTACTTC
CASSRAPGLAGYEQYF
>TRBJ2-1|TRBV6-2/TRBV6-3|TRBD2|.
TGTGCCAGCAGTTACTTGAGACTAGCGGGAGCTGCCTACAATGAGCAGTTCTTC
CASSYLRLAGAAYNEQFF
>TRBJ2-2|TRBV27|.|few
TGTGCCAGCAGATTAAAGACACCGACCGGGGAGCTGTTTTTT
CASRLKTPTGELFF
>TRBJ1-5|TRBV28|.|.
TGTGCCAGCAGTTGGGGCCATCAGCCCCAGCATTTT
CASSWGHQPQHF
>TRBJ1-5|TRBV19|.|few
TGTGCCAGTAGCGTCAGGGGACAGCCCCAGCATTTT
CASSVRGQPQHF
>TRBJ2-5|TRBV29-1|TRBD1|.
TGCAGCATTATGACAGGGGGCTTGCGGGAGACCCAGTACTTC
CSIMTGGLRETQYF
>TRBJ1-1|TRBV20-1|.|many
TGCAGTGCTAGAGATCTCGGCTCTGGGGGTACTGAAGCTTTCTTT
CSARDLGSGGTEAFF
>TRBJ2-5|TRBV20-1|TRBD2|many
TGCAGTGCTGGGGGGGGGGACCGGGTAGTAGAGACCCAGTACTTC
CSAGGGDRVVETQYF
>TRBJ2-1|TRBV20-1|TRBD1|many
TGCAGTGCAAGGGGGCGACCCTACAATGAGCAGTTCTTC
CSARGRPYNEQFF
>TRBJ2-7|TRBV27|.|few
TGTGCCAGCAGTAGCACCGGGACGGGTTACGAGCAGTACTTC
CASSSTGTGYEQYF
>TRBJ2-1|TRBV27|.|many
TGTGCCAGCACTCCCCCCGGGATGTCGAAAAATGAGCAGTTCTTC
CASTPPGMSKNEQFF
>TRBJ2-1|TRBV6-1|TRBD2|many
TGTGCCAGCACAGGACTAGCGCGATACAATGAGCAGTTCTTC
CASTGLARYNEQFF
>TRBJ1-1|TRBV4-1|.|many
TGCGCCAGCAGCCGTACAGCCCTAGCCCCGGGTACTGAAGCTTTCTTT
CASSRTALAPGTEAFF
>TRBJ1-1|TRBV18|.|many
TGTGCCAGCCGTGGACCGGGCGGTTCTGAAGCTTTCTTT
CASRGPGGSEAFF
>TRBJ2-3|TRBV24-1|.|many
TGTTTGCTTGGAGATACGCAGTATTTT
CLLGDTQYF
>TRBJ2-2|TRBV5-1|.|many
TGCGCCAGCAGCTTGGCGGACTTACTCACCGGGGAGCTGTTTTTT
CASSLADLLTGELFF
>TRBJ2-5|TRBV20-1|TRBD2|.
TGCAGTGCTAGAGATTCCAGAGCGGGAGCAAGAGGGGAGACCCAGTACTTC
CSARDSRAGARGETQYF
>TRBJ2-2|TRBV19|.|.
TGTGCCAGCGACAAAAGTGCGGCAACCAACACCGGGGAGCTGTTTTTT
CASDKSAATNTGELFF
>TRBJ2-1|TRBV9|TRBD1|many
TGTGCCAGCAGGGCAGGGGGATTCAGCAATGAGCAGTTCTTC
CASRAGGFSNEQFF
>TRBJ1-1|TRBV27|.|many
TGTGCCAGCGCCCGGGGGAACACTGAAGCTTTCTTT
CASARGNTEAFF
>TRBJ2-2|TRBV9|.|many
TGTGCCAGCAGCGACCGGGACCCCGGAACCGGGGAGCTGTTTTTT
CASSDRDPGTGELFF
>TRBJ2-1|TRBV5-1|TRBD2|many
TGCGCCAGCTCCCCGGGGGGGACACCATTCTACAATGAGCAGTTCTTC
CASSPGGTPFYNEQFF
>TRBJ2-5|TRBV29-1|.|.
TGCAGCGTTATCGTAGAAGAGACCCAGTACTTC
CSVIVEETQYF
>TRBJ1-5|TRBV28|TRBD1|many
TGTGCCAGCAGTGGGGGACAGGGGGCGGATCAGCCCCAGCATTTT
CASSGGQGADQPQHF
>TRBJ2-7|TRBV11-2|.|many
TGTGCCAGCAGCTTAGGAGGGCCAGCGACGGCCTACGAGCAGTACTTC
CASSLGGPATAYEQYF
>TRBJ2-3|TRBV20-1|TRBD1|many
TGCAGTGCTGTTGGACAGGGGATTGAAGATACGCAGTATTTT
CSAVGQGIEDTQYF
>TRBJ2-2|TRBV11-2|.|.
TGTGCCAGCAGTCGCCTGGCGGGGACCGGGGAGCTGTTTTTT
CASSRLAGTGELFF
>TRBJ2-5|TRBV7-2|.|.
TGTGCCAGCAGCTTAGGGACGTACCAAGGTACCCAGTACTTC
CASSLGTYQGTQYF
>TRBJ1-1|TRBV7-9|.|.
TGTGCCAGCAGCTCCCTCACAGGGTTGGGCACTGAAGCTTTCTTT
CASSSLTGLGTEAFF
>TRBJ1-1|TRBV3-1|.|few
TGTGCCAGCAGCCAACCTCAGGGATGGTCTGAAGCTTTCTTT
CASSQPQGWSEAFF
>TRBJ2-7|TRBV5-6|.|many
TGTGCCAGCAGCCTCTGGGTAGCAGTATCCTACGAGCAGTACTTC
CASSLWVAVSYEQYF
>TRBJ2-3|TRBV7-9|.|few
TGTGCCAGCGAGCGCCTAAGGGTTAATACGCAGTATTTT
CASERLRVNTQYF
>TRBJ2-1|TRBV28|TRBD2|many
TGTGCCAGCAGTTCCCTTGGGGGGGGGGTAGTATACAATGAGCAGTTCTTC
CASSSLGGGVVYNEQFF
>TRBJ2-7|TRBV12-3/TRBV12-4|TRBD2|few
TGTGCCAGCAGTTTGGGGACCCCGGCGGGAGTCGACGAGCAGTACTTC
CASSLGTPAGVDEQYF
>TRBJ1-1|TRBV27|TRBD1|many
TGTGCCAGCAGTTTATCGGGACAGGTTATAACTGAAGCTTTCTTT
CASSLSGQVITEAFF
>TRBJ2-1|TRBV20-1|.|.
TGCAGTGCTAGCACGGCTAGCGAGAGGAATGAGCAGTTCTTC
CSASTASERNEQFF
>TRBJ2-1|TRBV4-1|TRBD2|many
TGCGCCAGCAGCCAAGAACCTAGCGGGCGTGAGCAGTTCTTC
CASSQEPSGREQFF
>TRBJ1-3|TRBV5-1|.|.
TGCGCCAGCAGCGTCCTTGGGATGAGCTCTGGAAACACCATATATTTT
CASSVLGMSSGNTIYF
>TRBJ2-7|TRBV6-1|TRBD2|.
TGTGCCAGCACGGGGACTAGCATCTACGAGCAGTACTTC
CASTGTSIYEQYF